Each of the 7 T cell receptor beta chains below was sequenced from the same sample in a study of shared clonotypes between healthy human individuals. The protocol was immunoSEQ multiplex PCR, while the TCRdb copy is restricted to in-frame clones and leaves out a portion. The sample has roughly 1,600,000 clones, about 98.5% seen once. The sequenced sample was naive CD4+ T cells sorted from blood. Subset of the sample: CD45RA+ positively selected. These receptors were taken from a man aged 25 to 40 in good health.

The gene calls are TRBV28 and TRBJ1-2, with D perhaps matching TRBD1 (6 bases). This CDR3 is built from 13 residues. With 6 bases removed from V and 5 bases from J, the gap between germline ends came to 13 bases. The germline gives CDR1 MDHEN, CDR2 SYDVKM. CDR3 loop: CASRGIGGYGYTF. The CDR3 DNA is TGTGCCAGCAGAGGGATAGGGGGGTATGGCTACACCTTC.

As regards this clone: Mismatch with germline at one junction end may stem from a read error. V is TRBV7-7 and J is TRBJ2-3; D is unresolved. CDR3 length equals 13 residues. CDR1 and CDR2 from the germline V gene are SSHAT and FNYEAQ (reference sequence). Written as DNA, the CDR3 is TGTGCTAGCAGCTTTCCGGGCGCAGATACGCAGTATTTT. Translated, it gives CASSFPGADTQYF.

This clone was picked up one time. The chain combines TRBV27 with TRBJ2-1; a weak D match, TRBD1 (5 bases). CDR1 and CDR2 (germline): MNHEY, SMNVEV (reference sequence). The CDR3 is 13 residues long. Trimming took off 4 bases at V and 10 bases at J, with 14 bases between the two ends. The CDR3 loop is CASSWGSSGEQFF. The CDR3 DNA reads as TGTGCCAGCAGTTGGGGCTCATCGGGCGAGCAGTTCTTC.

The chain joins TRBV7-2 to TRBJ1-2, with a possible D match to TRBD1 (5 bases). Per the germline V gene, CDR1 is SGHTA and CDR2 is FQGNSA. The CDR3 has 14 residues. V gave up 0 bases and J gave up 6 bases, with 11 bases separating them. The CDR3: CASSLARGPHGYTF. The DNA of the CDR3 is TGTGCCAGCAGCTTAGCTCGGGGACCCCATGGCTACACCTTC.

V usage is TRBV30 and J usage is TRBJ2-3, with D uncertain. The CDR3 extends over 14 amino acids. Germline V gene sequence: CDR1 GTSNPN, CDR2 SVGIG (reference sequence). Trimming took off 4 bases at V and 0 bases at J, with 11 bases between the two ends. The CDR3 DNA follows: TGTGCCTGGAACACAGCGCGCAGCACAGATACGCAGTATTTT. It specifies CAWNTARSTDTQYF.

The chain uses TRBV25-1 and TRBJ1-2; perhaps TRBD1 as D (5 bases). With 1 base removed from V and 4 bases from J, the gap between germline ends came to 19 bases. The CDR3 runs to 17 residues. The germline V gene has CDR1 MGHDK and CDR2 SYGVNS. The CDR3 DNA reads TGTGCCAGCAGTGAATTCGTTGAGGGGAGGGATGGCTATGGCTACACCTTC. Encoded protein: CASSEFVEGRDGYGYTF.

This chain connects TRBV6-1 to TRBJ1-2; D gene unclear. The CDR3 covers 13 residues. Trimming stripped 3 bases from V and 3 bases from J, with 8 bases between. Germline V gene lookup returns CDR1 MNHNS and CDR2 SASEGT. This CDR3 reads CASSEGSYYGYTF. In nucleotides, the CDR3 is TGTGCCAGCAGTGAGGGCAGCTACTATGGCTACACCTTC.